Listed here are 21 T cell receptor beta chains from one sample, sequenced in a study of pediatric ulcerative colitis. The rectum was sampled with one to two pinch biopsies at colonoscopy. Here immunoSEQ multiplex PCR was the method, and the copy in TCRdb shows in-frame clones only, minus some. The sample shows tens of thousands of clones, roughly 72% of them seen only once. Sequenced input: gut tissue. These receptors were collected from a boy between 5 and 17 years old with moderate ulcerative colitis.

The J gene is TRBJ1-3, the V gene TRBV7-2, with 7 positions matching TRBD1. The V gene's germline CDR1 is SGHTA and CDR2 FQGNSA. The CDR3 covers 17 residues. The V gene end was trimmed by 5 bases and the J gene end by 4 bases; junction bases not matched to a gene: 14. The CDR3 DNA reads as TGTGCCAGCAGCCCTAGAAAAGACAGGGCGAGCGGAAACACCATATATTTT. It translates to CASSPRKDRASGNTIYF.

In nucleotides, the CDR3 is TGTGCCAGCAGCCCATACCCAGACTCCTACGAGCAGTACTTC. Translation gives CASSPYPDSYEQYF. The chain couples TRBV7-2 to TRBJ2-7, with D hard to call. V lost 5 bases, J lost 0 bases, and 11 bases lay in between. The CDR3 runs to 14 residues. CDR1 and CDR2 (germline): SGHTA, FQGNSA.

V gene TRBV7-6 combines with J gene TRBJ2-7; 8 positions agree with TRBD2. Unmatched junction bases numbered 7, after V lost 2 bases and J lost 4 bases. This CDR3 is 15 amino acids long. Germline loops: CDR1 SGHVS, CDR2 FNYEAQ. The CDR3, as DNA: TGTGCCAGCAGCTTATCCGTCGGGAGGGGTTACGAGCAGTACTTC. Translated, it gives CASSLSVGRGYEQYF.

The chain uses TRBV5-1 and TRBJ2-7; D gene uncertain. The CDR3 covers 15 residues. The germline V gene has CDR1 SGHRS and CDR2 YFSETQ. The V end lost 0 bases, the J end lost 0 bases, and 10 bases lay between the germline ends. CDR3 sequence reads: CASSLALGSSYEQYF. The CDR3 coding sequence is TGCGCCAGCAGCTTGGCCCTGGGTAGCTCCTACGAGCAGTACTTC. The whole variable domain, filled in from reference TRBV5-1 and TRBJ2-7, reads KAGVTQTPRYLIKTRGQQVTLSCSPISGHRSVSWYQQTPGQGLQFLFEYFSETQRNKGNFPGRFSGRQFSNSRSEMNVSTLELGDSALYLCASSLALGSSYEQYFGPGTRLTVT.

This chain links TRBV9 with TRBJ1-1, with TRBD1 matching 7 bases. Trimming took 3 bases from V and 1 from J; bases not matched to a gene: 6. Germline V gene data show CDR1 as SGDLS and CDR2 as YYNGEE. The CDR3 contains 15 residues. CDR3 coding DNA: TGTGCCAGCAGCGCCCGAGACAGGGAGAACACTGAAGCTTTCTTT. As protein: CASSARDRENTEAFF.

CDR3 sequence: CASSRTGDSPLHF. Written as DNA, the CDR3 is TGTGCCAGCAGCCGGACAGGGGATTCACCCCTCCACTTT. This chain joins TRBV6-1 and TRBJ1-6, with TRBD1 identical over 9 bases. Germline lookup yields CDR1 MNHNS and CDR2 SASEGT. The CDR3 extends over 13 amino acids. With V trimmed by 6 bases and J by 8 bases, 2 bases remained unmatched.

The sample holds a few counts of this clone. The chain is built from TRBV5-1 and TRBJ2-5; D is uncertain. V lost 0 bases, J lost 1 base, and 7 bases lay in between. The CDR3 runs to 14 residues. Germline CDR1 is SGHRS and CDR2 is YFSETQ. This CDR3 is CASSLGPAQETQYF. The CDR3 region has the DNA TGCGCCAGCAGCTTGGGCCCGGCCCAAGAGACCCAGTACTTC.

The chain uses TRBV6-5 and TRBJ2-7; D is possibly TRBD1 or TRBD2 (5 bases each). Germline V gene lookup returns CDR1 MNHEY and CDR2 SVGAGI. This CDR3 has 13 residues. The V end was cut by 2 bases, the J end by 0 bases, with 5 bases between. The CDR3 bases are TGTGCCAGCAGTTACGGGGGCTCCTACGAGCAGTACTTC. Translation gives CASSYGGSYEQYF.

This clone is deemed medium-sized. The chain employs TRBV11-3 and TRBJ2-2; TRBD2 matches 10 bases. The V and J ends lost 1 base and 5 bases, in that order; junction bases with no gene match: 7. The V gene's germline CDR1 is SGHNT and CDR2 YENEEA. This CDR3 comprises 17 residues. CDR3 region: CASSLGLAGVRTGELFF. CDR3 nucleotides: TGTGCCAGCAGCTTAGGTCTAGCGGGAGTTCGAACCGGGGAGCTGTTTTTT.

Only a few counts were recorded for this clone. The chain is built from TRBV4-2 and TRBJ2-6; no definite D call. Between the trimmed V and J ends, which lost 3 bases and 0 bases, there was a span of 6 bases. The CDR3 is 15 residues long. Germline-derived CDR1 and CDR2 are LGHNA and YNFKEQ. Here the CDR3 DNA reads TGTGCCAGCAGCCAGGGAACCTCTGGGGCCAACGTCCTGACTTTC. Its translation is CASSQGTSGANVLTF.

V and J are TRBV27 and TRBJ2-7; 9 nucleotides agree with TRBD2. V lost 0 bases and J lost 1; bases outside the gene matches: 1. CDR1 is MNHEY and CDR2 is SMNVEV in the germline V gene (reference sequence). This CDR3 is 15 amino acids long. DNA of the CDR3: TGTGCCAGCAGTTTATCGACTAGCGGATCCTACGAGCAGTACTTC. Residues: CASSLSTSGSYEQYF.

This chain uses TRBV6-5 with TRBJ1-4; 7 bases match TRBD1. V was clipped by 6 bases and J by 4 bases; unmatched bases: 2. Germline CDR1 is MNHEY and CDR2 is SVGAGI. This CDR3 has 13 residues. The CDR3 nucleotides are TGTGCCAGCAGCGGGACAGTTAATGAAAAACTGTTTTTT. This codes for CASSGTVNEKLFF.

The chain combines TRBV4-2 with TRBJ2-5; TRBD1 agrees at 10 bases. Trimming at V came to 4 bases and at J to 4 bases, leaving 9 bases not matched to a gene. The CDR3 has 16 amino acids. From germline, CDR1 is LGHNA and CDR2 YNFKEQ. Here the CDR3 reads CASSPLGQGVSETQYF. The CDR3 DNA is TGTGCCAGCAGCCCTCTAGGACAGGGGGTCTCAGAGACCCAGTACTTC.

The rearrangement uses TRBV10-1 and TRBJ2-1; a weak D match, TRBD2 (6 bases). Germline V gene sequence: CDR1 WNHNN, CDR2 SYGVQD (reference sequence). This CDR3 spans 14 amino acids. V shed 4 bases and J shed 4 bases, with 11 bases lying between them. The CDR3 coding sequence is TGCGCCAGCAGTGCGTCGGGGGAGTACAATGAGCAGTTCTTC. Amino acids: CASSASGEYNEQFF.

The genes are TRBV19 and TRBJ1-4; a possible D gene is TRBD1 (5 bases). From germline, CDR1 is LNHDA and CDR2 SQIVND (reference sequence). The CDR3 runs to 13 residues. V was pared by 2 bases and J by 8 bases, with 9 bases between. Here the CDR3 DNA reads TGTGCCAGTAGTATACAGGGCGCGGAAAAACTGTTTTTT. Protein product: CASSIQGAEKLFF.

This chain joins TRBV7-9 and TRBJ2-7, with 9 nucleotides matching TRBD1. Germline CDR1 SEHNR, CDR2 FQNEAQ (reference sequence). The CDR3 consists of 17 residues. The ends lost 5 bases at V and 1 base at J; junction bases unmatched: 12. CDR3 residues: CASSRPGQGPASYEQYF. The CDR3 coding sequence is TGTGCCAGCAGCCGACCGGGACAGGGTCCTGCTTCCTACGAGCAGTACTTC.

Only one count was recorded for this clone. The V call is TRBV10-3, the J call TRBJ2-7; 7 bases agree with TRBD2. Germline V gene lookup returns CDR1 ENHRY and CDR2 SYGVKD. V dropped 0 bases and J dropped 5; count of bases not matched to a gene: 7. This CDR3 is 15 amino acids long. The CDR3 region is CAISESELAYDEQYF. Written as DNA, the CDR3 is TGTGCCATCAGTGAGTCCGAACTAGCGTACGACGAGCAGTACTTC.

V is TRBV2 and J is TRBJ2-1; 10 bases are shared with TRBD1. The CDR3 covers 13 residues. The V gene's germline CDR1 is SNHLY and CDR2 FYNNEI. V dropped 6 bases and J dropped 6; count of bases not matched to a gene: 2. In DNA form, the CDR3 reads TGTGCCAGCAGGAGGACAGGGGGCAATGAGCAGTTCTTC. The encoded protein is CASRRTGGNEQFF. The full variable domain, its missing parts supplied by reference TRBV2 and TRBJ2-1, is EPEVTQTPSHQVTQMGQEVILRCVPISNHLYFYWYRQILGQKVEFLVSFYNNEISEKSEIFDDQFSVERPDGSNFTLKIRSTKLEDSAMYFCASRRTGGNEQFFGPGTRLTVL.

This clone has more than one count but fewer than ten. The chain joins TRBV6-6 to TRBJ1-2; 7 bases align to TRBD1. The CDR3 is 13 residues long. The ends lost 6 bases at V and 6 bases at J; junction bases unmatched: 7. Germline-derived CDR1 and CDR2 are MNHNY and SVGAGI (reference sequence). The DNA for the CDR3 is TGTGCCAGCAGACGAGACAGGGAGGATGGCTACACCTTC. This gives the protein CASRRDREDGYTF.

The V gene is TRBV5-1, the J gene TRBJ1-1, with D possibly TRBD1 on 6 matching bases. V lost 0 bases, J lost 5 bases, and 8 bases lay in between. Germline V gene data show CDR1 as SGHRS and CDR2 as YFSETQ. The CDR3 length is 13 residues. The CDR3 protein is CASSLAGATEAFF. CDR3 coding DNA: TGCGCCAGCAGCTTGGCAGGGGCGACTGAAGCTTTCTTT.

V is TRBV7-9 and J is TRBJ2-7; D is unclear. CDR1 and CDR2 (germline): SEHNR, FQNEAQ (reference sequence). V was trimmed by 5 bases and J by 3 bases, leaving 20 bases between them. This CDR3 region has 16 residues. The DNA for the CDR3 is TGTGCCAGCAGCGTCCCTGTAGGGAAACGGAACTACGAGCAGTACTTC. This codes for CASSVPVGKRNYEQYF.